This T cell receptor (beta chain) was captured in a study of blood T cell repertoires in COVID-19. Across the study: The origin of the acute and convalescent COVID-19 samples was the United States, Italy and Spain.

This clone was detected only once. Data came from immunoSEQ multiplex PCR; TCRdb stores just in-frame clones and leaves some out. This sample yields roughly 15,000 clones, of which 70% to 90% are seen a single time; roughly a third belongs to the top ten. The germline V gene encodes CDR1 SGDLS and CDR2 YYNGEE. This CDR3 has 13 amino acids. V shed 4 bases and J 8 bases; nucleotides not matched to a gene: 8. The receptor's source is a woman older than 75 with COVID-19, enrolled during active disease. The V call is TRBV9, the J call TRBJ1-1; 7 nucleotides line up with TRBD1. The material sequenced was peripheral blood. The CDR3 loop is CASSPSGQREAFF. The CDR3 bases are TGTGCCAGCAGCCCCTCGGGACAGAGGGAAGCTTTCTTT. The full variable domain, its missing parts supplied by reference TRBV9 and TRBJ1-1, is DSGVTQTPKHLITATGQRVTLRCSPRSGDLSVYWYQQSLDQGLQFLIQYYNGEERAKGNILERFSAQQFPDLHSELNLSSLELGDSALYFCASSPSGQREAFFGQGTRLTVV.